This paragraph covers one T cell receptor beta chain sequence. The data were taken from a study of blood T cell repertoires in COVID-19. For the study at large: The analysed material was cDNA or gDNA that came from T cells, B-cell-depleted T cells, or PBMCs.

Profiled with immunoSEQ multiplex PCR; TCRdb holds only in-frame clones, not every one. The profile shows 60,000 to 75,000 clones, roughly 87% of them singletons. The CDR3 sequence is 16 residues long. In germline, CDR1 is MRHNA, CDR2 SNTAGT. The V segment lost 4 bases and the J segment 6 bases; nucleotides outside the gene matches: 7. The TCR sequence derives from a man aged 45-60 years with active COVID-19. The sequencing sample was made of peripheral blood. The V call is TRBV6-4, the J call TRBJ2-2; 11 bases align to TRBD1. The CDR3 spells CASSGSGTGGPGELFF. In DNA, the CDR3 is TGTGCCAGCAGTGGGTCCGGGACAGGGGGTCCCGGGGAGCTGTTTTTT.